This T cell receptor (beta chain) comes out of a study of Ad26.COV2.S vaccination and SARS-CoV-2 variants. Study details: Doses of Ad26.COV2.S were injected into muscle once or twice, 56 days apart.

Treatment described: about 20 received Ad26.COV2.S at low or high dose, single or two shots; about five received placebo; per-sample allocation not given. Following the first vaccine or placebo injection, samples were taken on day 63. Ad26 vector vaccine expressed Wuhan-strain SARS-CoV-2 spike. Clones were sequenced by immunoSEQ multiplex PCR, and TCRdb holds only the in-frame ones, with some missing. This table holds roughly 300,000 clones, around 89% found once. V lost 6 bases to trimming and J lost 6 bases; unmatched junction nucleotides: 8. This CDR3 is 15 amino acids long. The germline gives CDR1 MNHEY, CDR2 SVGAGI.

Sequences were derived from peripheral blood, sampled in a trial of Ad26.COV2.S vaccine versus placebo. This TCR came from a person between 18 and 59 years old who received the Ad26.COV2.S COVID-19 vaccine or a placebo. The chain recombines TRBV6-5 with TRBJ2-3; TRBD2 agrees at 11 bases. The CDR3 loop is CASSQLAGDLDTQYF. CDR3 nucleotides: TGTGCCAGCAGCCAACTAGCGGGAGACCTGGATACGCAGTATTTT.